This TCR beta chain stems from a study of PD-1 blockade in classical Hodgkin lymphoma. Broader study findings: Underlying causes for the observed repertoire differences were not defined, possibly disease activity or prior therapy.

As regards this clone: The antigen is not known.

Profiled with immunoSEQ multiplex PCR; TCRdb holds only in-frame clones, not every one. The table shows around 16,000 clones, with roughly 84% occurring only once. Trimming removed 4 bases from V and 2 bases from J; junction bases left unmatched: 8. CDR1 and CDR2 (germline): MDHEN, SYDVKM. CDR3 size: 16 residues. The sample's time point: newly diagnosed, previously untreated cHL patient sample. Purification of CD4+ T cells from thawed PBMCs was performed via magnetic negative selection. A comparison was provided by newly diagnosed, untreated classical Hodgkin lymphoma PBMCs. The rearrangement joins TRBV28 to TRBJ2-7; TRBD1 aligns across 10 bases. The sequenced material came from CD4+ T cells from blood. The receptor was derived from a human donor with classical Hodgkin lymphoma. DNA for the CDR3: TGTGCCAGCAGTTCCCCTGCGGGGACAGGGGCCTACGAGCAGTACTTC. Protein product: CASSSPAGTGAYEQYF.